The rows below give T cell receptor beta chains drawn from one sample of a study of cytomegalovirus exposure and HLA in healthy donors. The repertoire was sequenced with immunoSEQ multiplex PCR; TCRdb's copy has only in-frame clones and lacks some. The sample's table shows tens of thousands of clones. Sequenced input: PBMCs. All receptors derive from a woman aged 55-70 years in good health and CMV-seronegative. Each CDR3 is given with its conserved first and last residue. The D gene is left open where the match is weak.

v_gene,d_gene,j_gene,CDR3aa,CDR3nt
TRBV19,TRBD1,TRBJ2-4,CASSLGQGKNIQYF,TGTGCCAGTAGTCTGGGACAGGGTAAAAACATTCAGTACTTC
TRBV19,NA,TRBJ1-5,CASSTGWGQPQHF,TGTGCCAGTAGTACAGGGTGGGGTCAGCCCCAGCATTTT
TRBV29-1,TRBD2,TRBJ2-7,CSVRKGLAVPAYEQYF,TGCAGCGTTCGTAAGGGACTAGCGGTACCGGCCTACGAGCAGTACTTC
TRBV9,NA,TRBJ2-7,CASSVARWDSDYEQYF,TGTGCCAGCAGCGTAGCCCGCTGGGATAGCGACTACGAGCAGTACTTC
TRBV2,NA,TRBJ1-2,CASSPQGQGSNYGYTF,TGTGCCAGCAGTCCGCAGGGTCAGGGGTCTAACTATGGCTACACCTTC
TRBV10-2,NA,TRBJ1-4,CASSEGRWATEKLFF,TGCGCCAGCAGTGAAGGAAGATGGGCTACCGAAAAACTGTTTTTT
TRBV5-1,NA,TRBJ2-5,CASSFELLAQETQYF,TGCGCCAGCAGCTTCGAGTTACTAGCCCAAGAGACCCAGTACTTC
TRBV27,TRBD2,TRBJ2-1,CASSSYGTSGIWPSSYNEQFF,TGTGCCAGCAGTTCCTATGGGACTAGCGGGATATGGCCAAGCTCCTACAATGAGCAGTTCTTC
TRBV10-1,TRBD2,TRBJ2-3,CATPGLVLLRRLITQYF,TGCGCCACCCCGGGACTAGTATTACTGCGCCGCCTAATTACGCAGTATTTT
TRBV19,NA,TRBJ1-1,CASEKSQGVNTEAFF,TGTGCCAGTGAAAAATCACAGGGAGTCAACACTGAAGCTTTCTTT
TRBV7-8,NA,TRBJ1-4,CASSLLRQGSNEKLFF,TGTGCCAGCAGCTTACTCCGTCAGGGATCTAATGAAAAACTGTTTTTT
TRBV15,NA,TRBJ2-7,CATSSDRRYSYEQYF,TGTGCCACCAGCAGCGACAGGCGATACTCCTACGAGCAGTACTTC
TRBV4-3,TRBD2,TRBJ2-7,CASSPGTSGTYEQYF,TGCGCCAGCAGCCCGGGGACTAGCGGGACCTACGAGCAGTACTTC
TRBV11-2,NA,TRBJ1-5,CASSANMEQPQHF,TGTGCCAGCAGCGCGAATATGGAGCAGCCCCAGCATTTT
TRBV27,NA,TRBJ2-6,CASSFLLSTDSSGANVLTF,TGTGCCAGCAGTTTTCTCCTGAGTACAGATAGCTCTGGGGCCAACGTCCTGACTTTC
TRBV7-2,NA,TRBJ1-3,CASSPYKGQTIYF,TGTGCCAGCAGCCCTTACAAGGGGCAAACCATATATTTT
TRBV28,TRBD2,TRBJ2-3,CASSTPGLAGTDTQYF,TGTGCCAGCAGTACACCGGGACTAGCGGGGACAGATACGCAGTATTTT
TRBV7-9,NA,TRBJ2-7,CASSLSGFAYYEQYF,TGTGCCAGCAGCTTATCGGGGTTTGCGTACTACGAGCAGTACTTC
TRBV29-1,NA,TRBJ2-5,CSGAGQKYQETQYF,TGCAGCGGGGCCGGACAGAAGTACCAAGAGACCCAGTACTTC
TRBV6-1,NA,TRBJ1-5,CASSVQPHSNQPQHF,TGTGCCAGCAGTGTACAGCCTCATAGCAATCAGCCCCAGCATTTT
TRBV30,TRBD2,TRBJ2-3,CAWSTGTSSADTQYF,TGTGCCTGGAGTACTGGGACTAGCTCCGCAGATACGCAGTATTTT
TRBV10-3,TRBD2,TRBJ2-2,CAISETGLAVNTGELFF,TGTGCCATCAGTGAAACCGGACTAGCGGTTAACACCGGGGAGCTGTTTTTT
TRBV28,NA,TRBJ2-7,CASSPALLEQYF,TGTGCCAGCAGTCCCGCACTCCTCGAGCAGTACTTC
TRBV2,TRBD2,TRBJ2-1,CASSRGLDNEQFF,TGTGCCAGCAGTAGGGGACTAGACAATGAGCAGTTCTTC
TRBV28,NA,TRBJ1-1,CASSLWTGEGTEAFF,TGTGCCAGCAGTTTATGGACAGGCGAAGGCACTGAAGCTTTCTTT